This T cell receptor beta chain stems from a study of cytomegalovirus exposure and HLA in healthy donors. Turning to the study itself: Membership in the Caucasian-associated ancestry cluster was found for 65% to 85% of 300 to 500 genotyped donors. Study-wide points: The classifier was said to identify cytomegalovirus status with high specificity and sensitivity. Segments of the TCR beta V type were, in most cases, productive about 90% or about 30% of the time in an earlier analysis. Common viral pathogens seemed, in a later analysis, to connect with several of the most significant clusters.

V was clipped by 0 bases and J by 2 bases, with 11 bases between them. CDR3 length equals 15 residues. Germline-derived CDR1 and CDR2 are SGHAT and FQNNGV. About this clone: The antigen is undetermined.

The study ran its PCR with 60 Vbeta and 13 Jbeta primers. Measured with immunoSEQ multiplex PCR; TCRdb has only the in-frame clones, and not every one. The sample carries roughly 140,000 clones, roughly four fifths recorded once. This chain joins TRBV11-2 and TRBJ2-7; possibly TRBD2 for D (5 bases). The sequence came from a human donor in good health. Sample: PBMCs. CDR3 in amino acids: CASSLEASSAYEQYF. DNA of the CDR3: TGTGCCAGCAGCTTAGAGGCTAGCTCTGCCTACGAGCAGTACTTC.